This T cell receptor beta chain is drawn from a study of shared clonotypes between healthy human individuals. The CDR3 consists of 15 residues. CDR1 is MNHEY and CDR2 is SMNVEV in the germline V gene (reference sequence). With 5 bases clipped from V and 4 bases from J, the junction kept 4 bases outside the gene matches. Assay: immunoSEQ multiplex PCR; the TCRdb copy retains only in-frame clones and omits some. The sample records about 680,000 clones, around three quarters being singletons. Sequenced sample: memory CD4+ T cells sorted from blood. This sample's subset: CD45RA-negative fraction. The chain recombines TRBV27 with TRBJ2-3; 12 bases are shared with TRBD2. The TCR originated in a young woman in good health. The CDR3 reads CASSQLAGGSDTQYF. The CDR3 coding sequence is TGTGCCAGCAGTCAACTAGCGGGAGGATCAGATACGCAGTATTTT.